The 14 T cell receptor beta chains below were found in one sample sequenced in a study of cytomegalovirus exposure and HLA in healthy donors. The primer mix had 60 Vbeta and 13 Jbeta primers. Using immunoSEQ multiplex PCR, the repertoire was profiled, and TCRdb retains in-frame clones only, with some absent. The repertoire includes around 130,000 clones, around 70% of them detected once, and 2.5% to 3% sits in the top ten. Sequences were obtained from PBMCs. Receptor source: a human donor in good health.

The CDR3 DNA reads as TGCGCCAGCAGCCAAGTGGTACGGGGGGCCGGTTCACCCCTCCACTTT. It encodes CASSQVVRGAGSPLHF. V and J are TRBV4-3 and TRBJ1-6, with D perhaps TRBD1 (6 bases). CDR1 and CDR2 (germline): LGHNA, YSLEER. Trimming took 1 base from V and 9 from J, leaving 16 bases between them. This CDR3 has 16 amino acids.

This chain's CDR3 is CASSPLGLQETQYF. Written as DNA, the CDR3 is TGTGCCAGCTCACCACTGGGACTTCAAGAGACCCAGTACTTC. The V and J genes are TRBV18 and TRBJ2-5; maybe TRBD2 (6 bases). Germline values: CDR1 KGHSH, CDR2 LQKENI. The CDR3 has 14 residues. V dropped 1 base and J dropped 2 bases, with 8 bases sitting between them.

As DNA, the CDR3 is TGTGCCAGCACCAACGGGGGGGGTGGCTACACCTTC. Protein: CASTNGGGGYTF. The chain couples TRBV5-6 to TRBJ1-2; D possibly corresponds to TRBD1 (5 bases). V was trimmed by 6 bases and J by 7 bases, leaving 13 bases between them. The CDR3 has 12 residues. Germline CDR1 and CDR2: SGHDT and YYEEEE.

This chain links TRBV4-1 with TRBJ2-2; D is possibly TRBD2 (6 bases). CDR3 length equals 18 residues. The V and J ends lost 3 bases and 0 bases respectively, with 17 bases between them. From germline, CDR1 is MGHRA and CDR2 YSYEKL. CDR3 amino acids: CASSHLTLRDSNTGELFF. The CDR3 DNA is TGCGCCAGCAGCCATCTCACCCTGCGGGACTCGAACACCGGGGAGCTGTTTTTT.

The V call is TRBV4-1, the J call TRBJ2-7; D is possibly TRBD2 (6 bases). V was shortened by 1 base and J by 0 bases, with 13 bases between the two germline ends. Germline V CDR1 and CDR2: MGHRA, YSYEKL. The CDR3 is 16 residues long. DNA of the CDR3: TGCGCCAGCAGCCAAGTCGGAGGGAGGAGCTCCTACGAGCAGTACTTC. As protein: CASSQVGGRSSYEQYF.

The rearrangement joins TRBV7-2 to TRBJ2-3; possible D gene TRBD2, 7 bases. The V end was cut by 4 bases, the J end by 4 bases, with 18 bases between. The V gene's germline CDR1 is SGHTA and CDR2 FQGNSA. CDR3 length: 16 residues. CDR3 DNA: TGTGCCAGCAGCTCCAGGGGCGGGGGTATGTCAGATACGCAGTATTTT. This translates into CASSSRGGGMSDTQYF.

The V call is TRBV28, the J call TRBJ2-7; 9 bases align to TRBD1. This CDR3 has 15 amino acids. Germline lookup yields CDR1 MDHEN and CDR2 SYDVKM. V lost 8 bases and J lost 1; bases outside the gene matches: 9. The CDR3 sequence: CASGVTGTGSYEQYF. The CDR3 region has the DNA TGTGCCAGCGGCGTAACCGGGACAGGGTCCTACGAGCAGTACTTC.

The chain is built from TRBV28 and TRBJ2-7, with TRBD2 identical over 7 bases. Germline CDR1 MDHEN, CDR2 SYDVKM. J lost 5 bases, V lost 10 bases, and 14 bases had no gene match. The length of the CDR3 is 14 residues. The CDR3 region is CAMGGRRDRNEQYF. CDR3 nucleotide sequence: TGTGCCATGGGGGGGAGACGGGATAGGAACGAGCAGTACTTC.

As DNA, the CDR3 is TGTGCCAGCAGCCGAGACTTGGGGCTTGTTAAAAACATTCAGTACTTC. Translation: CASSRDLGLVKNIQYF. V gene TRBV14 combines with J gene TRBJ2-4; maybe TRBD1 (5 bases). The CDR3 contains 16 residues. The V end lost 4 bases, the J end lost 4 bases, and 17 bases lay between the germline ends. In germline, CDR1 is SGHDN, CDR2 FVKESK.

The CDR3 is CAIKDRANEKLFF. In DNA, the CDR3 is TGTGCCATCAAGGACAGGGCCAATGAAAAACTGTTTTTT. The V and J genes are TRBV10-3 and TRBJ1-4; 8 bases match TRBD1. After removal of 7 bases from V and 5 bases from J, the junction contained 3 bases not matched to a gene. The germline V gene has CDR1 ENHRY and CDR2 SYGVKD. This CDR3 contains 13 residues.

CDR3 DNA: TGTGCCAGTAGTATGGGGAAGACAGTTCCAAAAGAGACCCAGTACTTC. Amino acid sequence: CASSMGKTVPKETQYF. The rearrangement uses TRBV19 and TRBJ2-5, with D possibly being TRBD1 (5 bases). The V end was cut by 3 bases, the J end by 3 bases, with 17 bases between. The CDR3 covers 16 residues. CDR1 LNHDA and CDR2 SQIVND come from the germline V gene (reference sequence).

The chain couples TRBV6-6 to TRBJ2-7; 9 bases are shared with TRBD1. The V gene end was trimmed by 2 bases and the J gene end by 3 bases; junction bases not matched to a gene: 8. Germline V lookup: CDR1 MNHNY, CDR2 SVGAGI (reference sequence). CDR3 length equals 16 residues. CDR3 in DNA: TGTGCCAGCAGTTACACCTCCCCGGGACAGGGCTACGAGCAGTACTTC. It translates to CASSYTSPGQGYEQYF.

This chain joins TRBV10-3 and TRBJ2-3, with 7 bases matching TRBD1. The CDR3 extends over 17 amino acids. Germline lookup yields CDR1 ENHRY and CDR2 SYGVKD. Unmatched junction bases numbered 18, after V lost 6 bases and J lost 6 bases. CDR3 protein: CAIRRGLLATHVDTQYF. For the CDR3, the DNA is TGTGCCATCAGGAGGGGGCTATTGGCCACACATGTGGATACGCAGTATTTT.

The V and J genes are TRBV4-2 and TRBJ2-5; 8 nucleotides agree with TRBD2. The CDR3 runs to 14 residues. After removal of 6 bases from V and 1 base from J, the junction contained 4 bases not matched to a gene. CDR1 and CDR2 from the germline V gene are LGHNA and YNFKEQ. This CDR3 reads CASSLGGGQETQYF. The CDR3 DNA is TGTGCCAGCAGTCTCGGGGGGGGCCAAGAGACCCAGTACTTC.